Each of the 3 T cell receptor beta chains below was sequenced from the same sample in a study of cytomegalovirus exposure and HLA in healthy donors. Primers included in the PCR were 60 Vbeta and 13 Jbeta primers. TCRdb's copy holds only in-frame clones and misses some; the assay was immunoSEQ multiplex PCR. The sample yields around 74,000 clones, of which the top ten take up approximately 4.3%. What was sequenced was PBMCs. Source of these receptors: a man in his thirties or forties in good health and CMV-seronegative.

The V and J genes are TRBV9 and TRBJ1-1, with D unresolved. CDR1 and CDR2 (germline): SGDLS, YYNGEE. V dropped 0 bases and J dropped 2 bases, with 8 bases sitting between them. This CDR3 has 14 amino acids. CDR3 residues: CASSVGPVNTEAFF. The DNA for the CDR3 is TGTGCCAGCAGCGTAGGGCCTGTTAACACTGAAGCTTTCTTT.

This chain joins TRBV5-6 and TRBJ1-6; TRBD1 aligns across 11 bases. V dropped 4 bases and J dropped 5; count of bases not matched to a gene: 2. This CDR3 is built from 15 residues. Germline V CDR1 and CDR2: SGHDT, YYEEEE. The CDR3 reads CASSPDRGHNSPLHF. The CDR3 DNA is TGTGCCAGCAGCCCGGACAGGGGGCATAATTCACCCCTCCACTTT.

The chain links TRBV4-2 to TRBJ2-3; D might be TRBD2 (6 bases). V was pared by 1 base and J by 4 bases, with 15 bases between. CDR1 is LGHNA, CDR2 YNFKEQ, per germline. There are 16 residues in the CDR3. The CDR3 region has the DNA TGTGCCAGCAGCCAAGGCCGCCAGTGGGAGGCAGATACGCAGTATTTT. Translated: CASSQGRQWEADTQYF.